This T cell receptor beta chain was recorded in a study of vaccination and CD4 T cells after COVID-19. As to this clonotype: Its antigen is currently unknown.

With the Oncomine TCR Beta short-read assay, DNA from cultured CD4+ T cells was sequenced. TCRdb ran MiXCR on the PCR reads and lists one entry per CDR3 protein. The sample has some 12,000 distinct CDR3 sequences; roughly 55% are singletons. The treatment: approximately nine-day PBMC culture with coronavirus spike peptide pools or control peptides (ViraFEST assay). Trimming took 6 bases from V and 5 from J, leaving 20 bases between them. The CDR3 spans 15 residues. Germline values: CDR1 MDHEN, CDR2 SYDVKM. The specimen sequenced was CD4+ T cells from blood, cultured in vitro. The sequence was obtained from a human donor who had recovered from COVID-19. V is TRBV28 and J is TRBJ2-7, with a possible D match to TRBD1 (5 bases). CDR3 in amino acids: CASSNPPLQANEQYF. The CDR3 coding sequence is TGTGCCAGCAGCAACCCCCCCTTACAGGCTAACGAGCAGTACTTC.